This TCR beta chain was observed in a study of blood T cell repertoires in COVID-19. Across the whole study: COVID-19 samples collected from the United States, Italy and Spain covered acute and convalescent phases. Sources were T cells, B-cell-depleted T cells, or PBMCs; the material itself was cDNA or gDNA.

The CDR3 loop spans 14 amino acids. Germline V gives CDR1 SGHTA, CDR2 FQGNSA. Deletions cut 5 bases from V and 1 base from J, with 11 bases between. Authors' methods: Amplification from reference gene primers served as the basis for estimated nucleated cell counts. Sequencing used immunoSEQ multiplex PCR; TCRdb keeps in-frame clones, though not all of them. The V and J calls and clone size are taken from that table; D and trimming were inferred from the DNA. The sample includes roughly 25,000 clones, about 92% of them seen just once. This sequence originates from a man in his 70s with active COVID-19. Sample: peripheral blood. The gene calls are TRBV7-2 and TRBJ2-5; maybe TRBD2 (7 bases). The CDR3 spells CASSEGGVQETQYF. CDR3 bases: TGTGCCAGCAGCGAAGGGGGGGTCCAAGAGACCCAGTACTTC. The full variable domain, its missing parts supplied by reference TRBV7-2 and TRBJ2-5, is GAGVSQSPSNKVTEKGKDVELRCDPISGHTALYWYRQSLGQGLEFLIYFQGNSAPDKSGLPSDRFSAERTGGSVSTLTIQRTQQEDSAVYLCASSEGGVQETQYFGPGTRLLVL.